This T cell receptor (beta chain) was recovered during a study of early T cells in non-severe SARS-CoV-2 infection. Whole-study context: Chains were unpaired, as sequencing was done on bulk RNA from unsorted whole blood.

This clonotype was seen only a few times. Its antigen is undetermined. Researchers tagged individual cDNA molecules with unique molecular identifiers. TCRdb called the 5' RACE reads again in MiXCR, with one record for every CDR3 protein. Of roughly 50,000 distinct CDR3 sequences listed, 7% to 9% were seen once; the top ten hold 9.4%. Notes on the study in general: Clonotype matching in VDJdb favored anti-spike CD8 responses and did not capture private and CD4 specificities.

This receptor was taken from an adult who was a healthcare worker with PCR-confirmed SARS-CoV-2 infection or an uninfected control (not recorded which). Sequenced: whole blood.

Written as DNA, the CDR3 is TGTGCCAGCAGCTTCGGGCCGAATTCACCCCTCCACTTT. Protein sequence: CASSFGPNSPLHF. V and J are TRBV7-9 and TRBJ1-6, with unresolved D. CDR1 is SEHNR and CDR2 is FQNEAQ in the germline V gene (reference sequence). CDR3 length: 13 residues. The ends were cut back, 3 bases at V and 7 bases at J, with 7 bases in the middle.